The clone carrying this T cell receptor (beta chain) showed up just once. This sample was included in a study of blood T cell repertoires in COVID-19. Study in general: The analysed material was cDNA or gDNA that came from T cells, B-cell-depleted T cells, or PBMCs.

The CDR3 covers 14 residues. Trimming took 3 bases from V and 8 from J; bases not matched to a gene: 4. From germline, CDR1 is KGHSH and CDR2 LQKENI. Generated by immunoSEQ multiplex PCR, the TCRdb table keeps only in-frame clones and is missing some. The sample carries 380,000 or so clones, 88% recorded once. Participants were aged roughly 18 to 89 years, lived in under 30 US areas, and enrolled virtually. Sequences were obtained from PBMCs or T cells enriched from blood (not recorded which). The gene calls are TRBV18 and TRBJ1-6, with 7 positions matching TRBD1. The clonotype originates from a woman in her thirties with acute COVID-19. CDR3 in DNA: TGTGCCAGCTCACCCCCCAGGGGGGATTCACCCCTCCACTTT. Amino acids: CASSPPRGDSPLHF.